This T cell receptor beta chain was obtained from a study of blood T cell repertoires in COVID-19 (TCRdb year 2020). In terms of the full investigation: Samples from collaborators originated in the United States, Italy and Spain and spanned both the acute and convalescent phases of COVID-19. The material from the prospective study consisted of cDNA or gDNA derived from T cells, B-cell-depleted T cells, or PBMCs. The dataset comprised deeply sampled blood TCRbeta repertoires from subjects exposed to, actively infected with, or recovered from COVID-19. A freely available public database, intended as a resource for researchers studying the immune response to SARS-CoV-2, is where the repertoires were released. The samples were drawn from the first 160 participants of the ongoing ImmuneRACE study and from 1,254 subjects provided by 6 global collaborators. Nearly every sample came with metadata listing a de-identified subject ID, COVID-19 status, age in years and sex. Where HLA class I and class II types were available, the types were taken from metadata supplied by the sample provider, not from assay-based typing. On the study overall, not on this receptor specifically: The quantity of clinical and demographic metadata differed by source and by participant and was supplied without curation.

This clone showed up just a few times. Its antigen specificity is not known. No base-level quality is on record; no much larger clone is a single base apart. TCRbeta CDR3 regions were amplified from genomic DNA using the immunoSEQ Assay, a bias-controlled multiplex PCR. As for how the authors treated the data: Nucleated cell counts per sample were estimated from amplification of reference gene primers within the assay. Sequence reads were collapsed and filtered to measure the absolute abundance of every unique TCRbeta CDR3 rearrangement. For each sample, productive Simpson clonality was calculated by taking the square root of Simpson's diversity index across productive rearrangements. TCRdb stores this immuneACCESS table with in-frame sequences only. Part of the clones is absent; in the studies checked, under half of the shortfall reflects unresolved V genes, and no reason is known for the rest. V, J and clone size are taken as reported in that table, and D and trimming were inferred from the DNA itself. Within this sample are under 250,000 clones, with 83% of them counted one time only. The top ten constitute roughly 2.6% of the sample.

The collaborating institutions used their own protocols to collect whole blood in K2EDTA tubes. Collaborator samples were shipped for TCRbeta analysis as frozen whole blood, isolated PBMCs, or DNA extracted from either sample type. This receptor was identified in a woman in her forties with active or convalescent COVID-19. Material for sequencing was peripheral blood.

The sequence in DNA is TGTGCCAGCAGCTTAGTAAAGGCGGGGACGGTCTCCTACGAGCAGTACTTC. This encodes CASSLVKAGTVSYEQYF. Recombination connected TRBV3-1 (or the pseudogene TRBV3-2) to TRBJ2-7; TRBD2 is a weak D gene call, 6 bases matching. The CDR3 sequence holds 17 residues, the cysteine and phenylalanine included. CDR3 DNA only is kept here, 51 bases in frame from base 1. CDR1 LGHDT and CDR2 YNNKEL were looked up in the germline V gene (reference sequence). V is clipped by 5 bases and J by 0 bases, and the sequence between their germline boundaries is 20 bases long.